This is a list of T cell receptor beta chains from one sample in a study of blood T cell repertoires in COVID-19. Generated by immunoSEQ multiplex PCR, the TCRdb table keeps only in-frame clones and is missing some. Among 70,000 to 75,000 clones, roughly nine tenths were seen once, and the ten largest hold under 6.5%. The material sequenced was peripheral blood. These receptors originate from a woman aged 18 to 35 with acute or convalescent COVID-19. Each CDR3 is given with its conserved first and last residue. Fields, in order: clone size, D gene, J gene, CDR3 length, V gene, CDR3 protein, CDR3 DNA. A D gene is named only where the DNA matches it firmly. Only some rows state a clone size, as once, few, many or a class for expanded clones.

NA | TRBD2 | TRBJ2-7 | 19 | TRBV7-2 | CASSLEVRLAGGPTYEQYF | TGTGCCAGCAGCTTAGAGGTACGACTAGCGGGAGGCCCTACCTACGAGCAGTACTTC
NA | TRBD1 | TRBJ1-2 | 19 | TRBV10-3 | CAISEGGTGVSLPNYGYTF | TGTGCCATCAGTGAGGGGGGAACAGGGGTTTCCCTCCCTAACTATGGCTACACCTTC
NA | TRBD2 | TRBJ2-3 | 16 | TRBV30 | CAWSDTSGWGADTQYF | TGTGCCTGGAGCGACACTAGCGGTTGGGGGGCAGATACGCAGTATTTT
NA | NA | TRBJ1-4 | 13 | TRBV30 | CACGKQGGKKLFF | TGTGCCTGTGGAAAACAGGGAGGGAAAAAACTGTTTTTT
NA | NA | TRBJ2-7 | 14 | TRBV29-1 | CSAVGGGANYEQYF | TGCAGCGCGGTGGGCGGGGGCGCAAACTACGAGCAGTACTTC
NA | NA | TRBJ2-7 | 15 | TRBV5-1 | CASRHATGPSYEQYF | TGCGCCAGCAGACATGCTACAGGACCCTCCTACGAGCAGTACTTC
NA | TRBD1 | TRBJ1-2 | 14 | TRBV18 | CASSPSSTGEGYTF | TGTGCCAGCTCACCATCCAGTACAGGGGAAGGCTACACCTTC
NA | NA | TRBJ2-1 | 15 | TRBV2 | CASSGGQGVYNEQFF | TGTGCCAGCAGTGGAGGCCAGGGTGTTTACAATGAGCAGTTCTTC
NA | TRBD1 | TRBJ2-1 | 14 | TRBV6-5 | CASSPTGRWDEQFF | TGTGCCAGCAGTCCGACAGGGCGGTGGGATGAGCAGTTCTTC
NA | TRBD2 | TRBJ2-5 | 14 | TRBV11-2 | CASSPPGGGETQYF | TGTGCCAGCAGCCCCCCCGGGGGGGGAGAGACCCAGTACTTC
NA | NA | TRBJ1-4 | 13 | TRBV2 | CASSAGVGEKLFF | TGTGCCAGCAGTGCAGGGGTGGGGGAAAAACTGTTTTTT
NA | TRBD1 | TRBJ2-1 | 15 | TRBV28 | CASRFRGTGGNEQFF | TGTGCCAGCAGGTTTCGGGGGACAGGGGGCAATGAGCAGTTCTTC
few | NA | TRBJ2-1 | 15 | TRBV27 | CASNVGTSSYNEQFF | TGTGCCAGCAACGTTGGTACTAGCTCCTACAATGAGCAGTTCTTC
NA | NA | TRBJ2-1 | 16 | TRBV29-1 | CSVEFFVTGVVNEQFF | TGCAGCGTTGAATTTTTTGTGACAGGTGTTGTAAATGAGCAGTTCTTC
NA | NA | TRBJ2-5 | 11 | TRBV28 | CASSLRETQYF | TGTGCCAGCAGTCTCAGGGAGACCCAGTACTTC
NA | TRBD1 | TRBJ1-2 | 15 | TRBV7-2 | CASSHRQGAFYGYTF | TGTGCCAGCAGCCATAGACAGGGGGCATTCTATGGCTACACCTTC
NA | NA | TRBJ2-3 | 16 | TRBV3-1/TRBV3-2 | CASSPIQNGGTDTQYF | TGTGCCAGCAGCCCCATCCAGAACGGGGGAACAGATACGCAGTATTTT
NA | NA | TRBJ1-1 | 14 | TRBV3-1/TRBV3-2 | CASSQEQGKAEAFF | TGTGCCAGCAGCCAAGAGCAGGGAAAGGCTGAAGCTTTCTTT
NA | TRBD2 | TRBJ2-1 | 17 | TRBV3-1/TRBV3-2 | CASSQDSGGGLYNEQFF | TGTGCCAGCAGCCAAGATTCTGGGGGGGGATTATACAATGAGCAGTTCTTC
NA | TRBD1 | TRBJ2-7 | 16 | TRBV7-8 | CASSLDRTGGSYEQYF | TGTGCCAGCAGCTTAGATAGGACAGGGGGTTCCTACGAGCAGTACTTC